The clone carrying this T cell receptor beta chain was detected ten times or more. This record belongs to a study of human T cells and chemical hapten exposure. TCRdb re-derived calls from the RACE reads in MiXCR, one entry per CDR3 protein. The sample has about 80,000 distinct CDR3 sequences, 11% seen once; the top ten hold 1.5% to 2%. As to time point: patch test 2, 6 weeks after DPC sensitization. Treatment of the sample: therapeutic diphenylcyclopropenone sensitization with weekly scalp DPC. Unseparated into fractions, whole blood served as the source from which total RNA was extracted. V was cut by 6 bases and J by 0 bases, with 13 bases left in between. The CDR3 has 15 amino acids. Germline V gene lookup returns CDR1 SEHNR and CDR2 FQNEAQ (reference sequence).

Specimen: whole blood, collected in connection with sensitization to the hapten diphenylcyclopropenone (DPC). The source of this sequence is a man in his late teens or twenties with alopecia areata. Some clones in this sample may be carry-over from other donors' samples. The chain recombines TRBV7-9 with TRBJ2-3; a weak D match, TRBD2 (6 bases). CDR3 sequence reads: CASSTRRESTDTQYF. The CDR3 bases are TGTGCCAGCAGTACGAGGCGGGAAAGCACAGATACGCAGTATTTT.